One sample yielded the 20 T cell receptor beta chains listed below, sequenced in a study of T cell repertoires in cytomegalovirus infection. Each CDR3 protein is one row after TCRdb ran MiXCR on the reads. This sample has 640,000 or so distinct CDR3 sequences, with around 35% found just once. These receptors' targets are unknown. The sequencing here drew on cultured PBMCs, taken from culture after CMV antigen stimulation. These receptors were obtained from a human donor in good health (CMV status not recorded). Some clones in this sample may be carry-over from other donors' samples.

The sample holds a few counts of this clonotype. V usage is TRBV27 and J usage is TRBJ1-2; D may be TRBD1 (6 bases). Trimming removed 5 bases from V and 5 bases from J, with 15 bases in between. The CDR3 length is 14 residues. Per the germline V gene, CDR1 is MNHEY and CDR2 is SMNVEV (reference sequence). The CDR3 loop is CASSSTRQGYGYTF. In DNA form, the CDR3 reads TGTGCCAGCAGTAGTACTCGGCAGGGGTATGGCTACACCTTC.

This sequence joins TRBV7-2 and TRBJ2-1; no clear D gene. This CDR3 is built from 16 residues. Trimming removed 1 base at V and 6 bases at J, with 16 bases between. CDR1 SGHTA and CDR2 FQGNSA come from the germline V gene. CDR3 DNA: TGTGCCAGCAGCTTAGGAGGACCTACGCTGGGCAATGAGCAGTTCTTC. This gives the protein CASSLGGPTLGNEQFF.

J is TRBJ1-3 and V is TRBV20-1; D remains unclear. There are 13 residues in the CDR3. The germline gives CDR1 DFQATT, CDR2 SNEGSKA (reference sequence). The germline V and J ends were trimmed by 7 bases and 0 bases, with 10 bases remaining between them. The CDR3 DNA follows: TGCAGTGGAAAAGGGAGCTCTGGAAACACCATATATTTT. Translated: CSGKGSSGNTIYF.

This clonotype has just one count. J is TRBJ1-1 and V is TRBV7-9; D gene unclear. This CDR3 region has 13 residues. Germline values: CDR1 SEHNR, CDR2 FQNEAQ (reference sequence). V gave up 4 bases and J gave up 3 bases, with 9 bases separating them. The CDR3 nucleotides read TGTGCCAGCAGCTCGAACCCCTACACTGAAGCTTTCTTT. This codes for CASSSNPYTEAFF. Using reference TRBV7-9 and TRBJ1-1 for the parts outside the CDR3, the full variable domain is DTGVSQNPRHKITKRGQNVTFRCDPISEHNRLYWYRQTLGQGPEFLTYFQNEAQLEKSRLLSDRFSAERPKGSFSTLEIQRTEQGDSAMYLCASSSNPYTEAFFGQGTRLTVV.

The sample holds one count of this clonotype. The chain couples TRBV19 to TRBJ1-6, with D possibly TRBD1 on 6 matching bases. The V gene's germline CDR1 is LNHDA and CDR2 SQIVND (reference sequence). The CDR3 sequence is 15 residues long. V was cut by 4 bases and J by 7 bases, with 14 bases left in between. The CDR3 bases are TGTGCCAGTAGTAATCGCAGGGGCTGGAATTCACCCCTCCACTTT. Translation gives CASSNRRGWNSPLHF. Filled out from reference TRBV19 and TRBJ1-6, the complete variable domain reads DGGITQSPKYLFRKEGQNVTLSCEQNLNHDAMYWYRQDPGQGLRLIYYSQIVNDFQKGDIAEGYSVSREKKESFPLTVTSAQKNPTAFYLCASSNRRGWNSPLHFGNGTRLTVT.

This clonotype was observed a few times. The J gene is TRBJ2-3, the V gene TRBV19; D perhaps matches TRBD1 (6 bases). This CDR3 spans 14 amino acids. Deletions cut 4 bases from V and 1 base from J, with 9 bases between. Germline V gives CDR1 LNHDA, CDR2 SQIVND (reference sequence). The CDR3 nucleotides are TGTGCCAGTAGTACTAGGACAGGCACAGATACGCAGTATTTT. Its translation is CASSTRTGTDTQYF.

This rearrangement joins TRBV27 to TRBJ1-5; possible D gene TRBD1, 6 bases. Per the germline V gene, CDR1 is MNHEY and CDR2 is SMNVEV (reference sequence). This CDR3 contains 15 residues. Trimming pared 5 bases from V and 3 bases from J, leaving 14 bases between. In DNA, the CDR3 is TGTGCCAGCAGTGAGGGGGGGGGCACCAATCAGCCCCAGCATTTT. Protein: CASSEGGGTNQPQHF.

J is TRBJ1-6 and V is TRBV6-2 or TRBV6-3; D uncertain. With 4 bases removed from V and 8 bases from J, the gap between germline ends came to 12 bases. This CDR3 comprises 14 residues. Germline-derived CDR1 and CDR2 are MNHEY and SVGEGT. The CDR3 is CASSFGIQYSPLHF. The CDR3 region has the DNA TGTGCCAGCAGTTTCGGAATTCAATATTCACCCCTCCACTTT.

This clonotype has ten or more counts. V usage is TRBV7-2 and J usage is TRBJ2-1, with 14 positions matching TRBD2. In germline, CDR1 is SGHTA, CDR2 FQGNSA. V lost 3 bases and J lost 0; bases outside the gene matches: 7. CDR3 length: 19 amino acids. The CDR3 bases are TGTGCCAGCAGCTTTGCGGGACTAGCGGGGGAGTTCTCCTACAATGAGCAGTTCTTC. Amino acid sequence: CASSFAGLAGEFSYNEQFF.

In DNA form, the CDR3 reads TGTGCCGGGGGACAAGGGCAATACGAGCAGTACTTC. It translates to CAGGQGQYEQYF. The chain links TRBV11-2 to TRBJ2-7; TRBD1 is a possible D gene (6 bases). The CDR3 length is 12 residues. V was pared by 11 bases and J by 4 bases, with 15 bases between. The germline gives CDR1 SGHAT, CDR2 FQNNGV.

The CDR3 DNA reads as TGTGCCAGCTTGCGGGACATGAACACTGAAGCTTTCTTT. Translated: CASLRDMNTEAFF. The chain is built from TRBV6-1 and TRBJ1-1; tentative D call: TRBD1 (6 bases). V was pared by 8 bases and J by 0 bases, with 10 bases between. Germline V CDR1 and CDR2: MNHNS, SASEGT. The CDR3 spans 13 residues.

This CDR3 is CASRPEGAYGYTF. DNA of the CDR3: TGTGCCAGCAGGCCAGAGGGGGCGTATGGCTACACCTTC. The chain combines TRBV12-3 or TRBV12-4 with TRBJ1-2; 7 positions agree with TRBD1. V shed 6 bases, J shed 5 bases, and the junction held 6 bases outside the gene matches. This CDR3 region has 13 residues.

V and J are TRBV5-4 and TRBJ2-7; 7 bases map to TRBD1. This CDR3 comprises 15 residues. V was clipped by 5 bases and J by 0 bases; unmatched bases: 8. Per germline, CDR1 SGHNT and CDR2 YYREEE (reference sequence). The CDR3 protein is CASSPGQASSYEQYF. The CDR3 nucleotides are TGTGCCAGCAGTCCCGGACAGGCCTCCTCCTACGAGCAGTACTTC.

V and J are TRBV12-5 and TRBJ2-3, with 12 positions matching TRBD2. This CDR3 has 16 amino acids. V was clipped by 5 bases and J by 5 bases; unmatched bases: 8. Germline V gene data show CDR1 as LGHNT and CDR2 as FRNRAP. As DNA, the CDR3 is TGTGCTAGTGGTCACCTAGCGGGAGGGCCGTTAGATACGCAGTATTTT. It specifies CASGHLAGGPLDTQYF.

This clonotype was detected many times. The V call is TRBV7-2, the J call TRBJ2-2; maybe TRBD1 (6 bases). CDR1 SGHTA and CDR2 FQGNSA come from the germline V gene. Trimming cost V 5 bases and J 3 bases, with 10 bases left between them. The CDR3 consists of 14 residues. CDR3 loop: CASSRGQDTGELFF. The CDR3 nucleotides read TGTGCCAGCAGCCGGGGACAAGACACCGGGGAGCTGTTTTTT.

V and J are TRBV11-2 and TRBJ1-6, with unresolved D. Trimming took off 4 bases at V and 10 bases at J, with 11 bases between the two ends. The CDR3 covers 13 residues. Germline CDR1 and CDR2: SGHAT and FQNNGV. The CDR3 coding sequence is TGTGCCAGCAGCTATATCACCCGGTCACCCCTCCACTTT. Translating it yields CASSYITRSPLHF.

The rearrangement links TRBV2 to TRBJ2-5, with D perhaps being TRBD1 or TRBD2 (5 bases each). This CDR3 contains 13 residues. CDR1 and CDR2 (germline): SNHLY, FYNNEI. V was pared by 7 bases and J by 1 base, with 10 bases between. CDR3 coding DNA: TGTGCCAGCAACGGGGACCTCCAAGAGACCCAGTACTTC. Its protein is CASNGDLQETQYF.

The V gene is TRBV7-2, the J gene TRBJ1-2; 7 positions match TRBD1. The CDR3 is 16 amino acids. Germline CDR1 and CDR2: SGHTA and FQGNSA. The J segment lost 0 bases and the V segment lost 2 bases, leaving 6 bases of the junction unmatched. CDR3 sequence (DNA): TGTGCCAGCAGCTTAAACAGGGGCCGAGCTAACTATGGCTACACCTTC. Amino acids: CASSLNRGRANYGYTF.

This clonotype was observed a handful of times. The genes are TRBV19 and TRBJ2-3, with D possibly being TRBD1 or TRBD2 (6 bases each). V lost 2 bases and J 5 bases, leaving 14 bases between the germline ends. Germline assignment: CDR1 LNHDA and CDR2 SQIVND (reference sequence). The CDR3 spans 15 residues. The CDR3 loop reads CASSIFSGGGDTQYF. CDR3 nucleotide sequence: TGTGCCAGTAGTATATTCAGCGGAGGGGGAGATACGCAGTATTTT.

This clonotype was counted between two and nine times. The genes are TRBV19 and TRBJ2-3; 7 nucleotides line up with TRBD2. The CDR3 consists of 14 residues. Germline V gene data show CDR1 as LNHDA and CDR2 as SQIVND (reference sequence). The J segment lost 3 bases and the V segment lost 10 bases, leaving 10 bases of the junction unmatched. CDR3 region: CATSKRERTDTQYF. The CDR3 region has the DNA TGTGCCACCTCAAAGCGGGAAAGGACAGATACGCAGTATTTT. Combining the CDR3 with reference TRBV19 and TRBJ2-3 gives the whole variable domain DGGITQSPKYLFRKEGQNVTLSCEQNLNHDAMYWYRQDPGQGLRLIYYSQIVNDFQKGDIAEGYSVSREKKESFPLTVTSAQKNPTAFYLCATSKRERTDTQYFGPGTRLTVL.